The clone carrying this T cell receptor (beta chain) has a handful of counts. Antigen specificity is unknown. The source of the sample is a study of vaccination effects on CD4 cells after COVID-19. Clones were sequenced by immunoSEQ multiplex PCR, and TCRdb holds only the in-frame ones, with some missing. The sample carries tens of thousands of clones, roughly 70% recorded once. Expansion with viral peptide pools was applied to antigen-specific CD4+ T cells by the ViraFEST assay prior to sequencing. Following 10 days of culture, CD4+ T cells were isolated. The healthy vaccine recipients, who had no prior SARS-CoV-2 infection, showed negative nucleocapsid antibodies. The sample was CD4+ T cells from PBMCs cultured with HCoV-OC43 spike peptides, taken before COVID-19 vaccination. Described subset: HCoV-OC43 spike overlapping peptide pool stimulation. The TCR sequence derives from a human donor who received a COVID-19 vaccine.

CDR3 in DNA: TGTGCCAGCGGGAACTCCTATAATTCACCCCTCCACTTT. Protein product: CASGNSYNSPLHF. The rearrangement uses TRBV28 and TRBJ1-6; D gene ambiguous. This CDR3 has 13 residues. V was cut by 8 bases and J by 0 bases, with 5 bases left in between. In germline, CDR1 is MDHEN, CDR2 SYDVKM. Drawing the rest from reference TRBV28 and TRBJ1-6, the complete variable domain is DVKVTQSSRYLVKRTGEKVFLECVQDMDHENMFWYRQDPGLGLRLIYFSYDVKMKEKGDIPEGYSVSREKKERFSLILESASTNQTSMYLCASGNSYNSPLHFGNGTRLTVT.